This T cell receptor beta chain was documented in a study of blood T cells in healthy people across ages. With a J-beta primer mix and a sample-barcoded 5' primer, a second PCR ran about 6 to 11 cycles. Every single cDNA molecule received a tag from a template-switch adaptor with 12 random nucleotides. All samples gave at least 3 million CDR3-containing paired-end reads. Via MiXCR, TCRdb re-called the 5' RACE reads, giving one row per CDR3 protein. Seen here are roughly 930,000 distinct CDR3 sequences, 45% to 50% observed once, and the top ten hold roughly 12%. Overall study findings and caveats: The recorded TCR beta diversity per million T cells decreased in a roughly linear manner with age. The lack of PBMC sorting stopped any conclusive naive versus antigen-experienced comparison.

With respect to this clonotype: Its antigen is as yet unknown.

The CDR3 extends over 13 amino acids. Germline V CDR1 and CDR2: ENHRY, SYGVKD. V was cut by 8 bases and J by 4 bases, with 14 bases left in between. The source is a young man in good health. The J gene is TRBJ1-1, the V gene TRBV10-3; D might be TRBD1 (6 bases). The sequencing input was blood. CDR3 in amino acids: CAIQQGGTTEAFF. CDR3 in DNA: TGTGCCATCCAACAGGGTGGGACCACTGAAGCTTTCTTT.